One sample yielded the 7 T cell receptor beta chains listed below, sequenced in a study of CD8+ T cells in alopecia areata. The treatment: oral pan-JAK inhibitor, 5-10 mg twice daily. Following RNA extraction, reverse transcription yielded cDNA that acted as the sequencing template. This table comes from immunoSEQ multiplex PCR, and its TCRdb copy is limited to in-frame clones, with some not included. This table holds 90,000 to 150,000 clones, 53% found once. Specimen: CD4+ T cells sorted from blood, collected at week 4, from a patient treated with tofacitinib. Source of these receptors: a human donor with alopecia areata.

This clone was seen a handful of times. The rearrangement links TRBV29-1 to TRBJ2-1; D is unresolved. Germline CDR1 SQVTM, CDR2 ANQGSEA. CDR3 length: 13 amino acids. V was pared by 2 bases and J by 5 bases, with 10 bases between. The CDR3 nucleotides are TGCAGCGTTGAATCCCGGGTGCACAATGAGCAGTTCTTC. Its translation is CSVESRVHNEQFF.

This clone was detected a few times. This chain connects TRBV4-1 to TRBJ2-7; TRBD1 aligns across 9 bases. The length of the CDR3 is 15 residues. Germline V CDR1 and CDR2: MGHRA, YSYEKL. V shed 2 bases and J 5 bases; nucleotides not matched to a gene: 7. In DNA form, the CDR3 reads TGCGCCAGCAGCCAACCCGGGACAGGGATCCACGAGCAGTACTTC. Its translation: CASSQPGTGIHEQYF.

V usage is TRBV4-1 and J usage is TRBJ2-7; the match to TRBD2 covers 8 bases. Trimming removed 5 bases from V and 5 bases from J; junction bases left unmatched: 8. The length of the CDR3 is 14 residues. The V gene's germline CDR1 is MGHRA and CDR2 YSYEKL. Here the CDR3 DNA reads TGCGCCAGCAGCTCTCCAGGGACTAGAAACGAGCAGTACTTC. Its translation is CASSSPGTRNEQYF.

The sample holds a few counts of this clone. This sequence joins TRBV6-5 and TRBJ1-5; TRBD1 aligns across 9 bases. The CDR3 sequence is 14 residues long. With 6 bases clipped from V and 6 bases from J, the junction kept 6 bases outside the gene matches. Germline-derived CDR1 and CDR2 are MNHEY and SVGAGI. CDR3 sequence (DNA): TGTGCCAGCAGGCGGGGGACAGGGAGTCAGCCCCAGCATTTT. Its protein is CASRRGTGSQPQHF.

In DNA form, the CDR3 reads TGCGCCAGCAGGGAGGCCTCGAACACCGGGGAGCTGTTTTTT. Protein sequence: CASREASNTGELFF. This chain connects TRBV4-1 to TRBJ2-2, with D perhaps matching TRBD2 (5 bases). Germline CDR1 MGHRA, CDR2 YSYEKL. V gave up 6 bases and J gave up 0 bases, with 8 bases separating them. This CDR3 comprises 14 residues.

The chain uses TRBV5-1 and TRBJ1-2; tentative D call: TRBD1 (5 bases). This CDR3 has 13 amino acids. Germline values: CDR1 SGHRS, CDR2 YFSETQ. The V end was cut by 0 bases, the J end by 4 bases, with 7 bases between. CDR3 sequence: CASSLEGTYGYTF. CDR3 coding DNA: TGCGCCAGCAGCTTGGAGGGGACCTATGGCTACACCTTC.

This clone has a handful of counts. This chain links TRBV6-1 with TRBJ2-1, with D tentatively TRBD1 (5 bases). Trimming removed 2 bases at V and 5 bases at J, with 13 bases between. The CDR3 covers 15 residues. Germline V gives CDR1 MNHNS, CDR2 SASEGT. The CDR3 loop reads CASSELPGWDNEQFF. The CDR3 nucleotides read TGTGCCAGCAGTGAACTGCCAGGGTGGGACAATGAGCAGTTCTTC.